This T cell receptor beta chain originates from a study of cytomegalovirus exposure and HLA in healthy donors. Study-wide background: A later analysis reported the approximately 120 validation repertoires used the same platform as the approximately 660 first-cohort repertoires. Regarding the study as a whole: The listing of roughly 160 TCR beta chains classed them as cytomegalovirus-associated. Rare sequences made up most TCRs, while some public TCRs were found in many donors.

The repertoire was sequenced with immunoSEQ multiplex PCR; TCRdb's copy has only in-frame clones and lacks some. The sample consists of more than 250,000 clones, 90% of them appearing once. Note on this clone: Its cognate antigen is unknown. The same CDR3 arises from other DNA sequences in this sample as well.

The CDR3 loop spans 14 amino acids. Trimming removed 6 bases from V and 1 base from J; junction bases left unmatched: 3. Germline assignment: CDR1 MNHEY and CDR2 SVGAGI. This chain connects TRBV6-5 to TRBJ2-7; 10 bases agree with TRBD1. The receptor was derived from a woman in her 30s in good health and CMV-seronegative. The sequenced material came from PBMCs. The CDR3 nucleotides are TGTGCCAGCAGCCGGGACAGGGGTTCCTACGAGCAGTACTTC. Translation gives CASSRDRGSYEQYF.